A single sample is the source of the 3 T cell receptor beta chains below, sequenced in a study of control samples from healthy donors and cancer patients. Only in-frame clones appear in the TCRdb table, and some are missing; sequencing was by immunoSEQ multiplex PCR. The sample consists of 80,000 or so clones, about 95% of them appearing once. Source material: blood. These receptors all stem from a woman between 40 and 50 years old in good health.

The rearrangement joins TRBV9 to TRBJ1-4; possibly TRBD1 for D (5 bases). Trimming removed 2 bases at V and 0 bases at J, with 8 bases between. Per germline, CDR1 SGDLS and CDR2 YYNGEE. CDR3 length equals 15 residues. The CDR3 nucleotides read TGTGCCAGCAGCGTGAGGGGTGCAACTAATGAAAAACTGTTTTTT. Amino acid sequence: CASSVRGATNEKLFF. The full variable domain, rest sourced from reference TRBV9 and TRBJ1-4, is DSGVTQTPKHLITATGQRVTLRCSPRSGDLSVYWYQQSLDQGLQFLIQYYNGEERAKGNILERFSAQQFPDLHSELNLSSLELGDSALYFCASSVRGATNEKLFFGSGTQLSVL.

The gene calls are TRBV7-8 and TRBJ1-1; TRBD1 aligns across 8 bases. CDR3 length: 17 amino acids. Per germline, CDR1 SGHVS and CDR2 FQNEAQ. After removal of 4 bases from V and 5 bases from J, the junction contained 15 bases not matched to a gene. The CDR3 DNA follows: TGTGCCAGCAGCTCGACCCTAGTAGATTGGACAGGGACTGAAGCTTTCTTT. Translating it yields CASSSTLVDWTGTEAFF.

This chain connects TRBV18 to TRBJ1-2; D ambiguous. The CDR3 is made up of 13 amino acids. Germline CDR1 KGHSH, CDR2 LQKENI. With 3 bases removed from V and 3 bases from J, the gap between germline ends came to 8 bases. The CDR3 spells CASSPDRYYGYTF. In nucleotides, the CDR3 is TGTGCCAGCTCACCGGACCGATACTATGGCTACACCTTC.